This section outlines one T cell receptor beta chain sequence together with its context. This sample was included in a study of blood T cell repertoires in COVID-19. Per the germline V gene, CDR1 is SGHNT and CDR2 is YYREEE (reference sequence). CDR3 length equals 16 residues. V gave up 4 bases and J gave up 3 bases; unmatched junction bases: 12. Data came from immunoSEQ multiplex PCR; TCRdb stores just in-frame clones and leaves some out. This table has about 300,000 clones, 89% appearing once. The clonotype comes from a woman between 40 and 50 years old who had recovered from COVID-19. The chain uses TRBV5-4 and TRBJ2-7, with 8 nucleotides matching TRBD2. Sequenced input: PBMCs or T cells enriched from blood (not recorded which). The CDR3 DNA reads TGTGCCAGCAGCCCACGTCCGAGGACTAGCTACTACGAGCAGTACTTC. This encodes CASSPRPRTSYYEQYF.